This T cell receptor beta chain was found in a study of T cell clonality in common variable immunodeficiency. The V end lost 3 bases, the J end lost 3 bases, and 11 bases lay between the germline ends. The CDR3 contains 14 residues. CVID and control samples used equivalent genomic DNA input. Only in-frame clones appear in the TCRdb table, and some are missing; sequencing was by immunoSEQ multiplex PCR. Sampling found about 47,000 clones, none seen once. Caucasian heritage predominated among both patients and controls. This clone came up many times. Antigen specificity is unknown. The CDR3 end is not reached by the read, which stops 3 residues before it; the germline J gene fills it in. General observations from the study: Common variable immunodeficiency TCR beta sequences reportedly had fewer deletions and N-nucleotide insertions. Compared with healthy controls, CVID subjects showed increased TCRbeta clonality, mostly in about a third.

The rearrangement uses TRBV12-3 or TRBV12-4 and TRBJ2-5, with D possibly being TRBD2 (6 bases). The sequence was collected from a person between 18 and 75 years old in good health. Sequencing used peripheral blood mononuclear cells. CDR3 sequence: CASSFGAGKETQYF. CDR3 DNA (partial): TGTGCCAGCAGTTTCGGAGCGGGTAAAGAGACC.